This T cell receptor (beta chain) was recovered during a study of patients and donors after allogeneic stem cell transplantation. This clonotype showed up just a few times. The CDR3 has 17 amino acids. CDR1 is MDHEN and CDR2 is SYDVKM in the germline V gene. V lost 1 base to trimming and J lost 9 bases, with 22 bases between them. TCRdb recomputed calls from the RT-PCR reads with MiXCR, one row per CDR3 protein. The table includes 190,000 or so distinct CDR3 sequences, about 40% detected once. The receptor was isolated from a human donor who was either an allogeneic HSCT recipient or a stem cell or donor lymphocyte infusion donor (not recorded which). It is not recorded whose cells these are; they may come from a transplant donor. The sequenced material came from blood, either unsorted or a sorted T cell fraction (not recorded which). The chain recombines TRBV28 with TRBJ2-1; D is ambiguous. This chain's CDR3 is CASSLLPNLVLHPEQFF. CDR3 nucleotides: TGTGCCAGCAGTTTATTACCAAACTTGGTTCTGCATCCTGAGCAGTTCTTC.